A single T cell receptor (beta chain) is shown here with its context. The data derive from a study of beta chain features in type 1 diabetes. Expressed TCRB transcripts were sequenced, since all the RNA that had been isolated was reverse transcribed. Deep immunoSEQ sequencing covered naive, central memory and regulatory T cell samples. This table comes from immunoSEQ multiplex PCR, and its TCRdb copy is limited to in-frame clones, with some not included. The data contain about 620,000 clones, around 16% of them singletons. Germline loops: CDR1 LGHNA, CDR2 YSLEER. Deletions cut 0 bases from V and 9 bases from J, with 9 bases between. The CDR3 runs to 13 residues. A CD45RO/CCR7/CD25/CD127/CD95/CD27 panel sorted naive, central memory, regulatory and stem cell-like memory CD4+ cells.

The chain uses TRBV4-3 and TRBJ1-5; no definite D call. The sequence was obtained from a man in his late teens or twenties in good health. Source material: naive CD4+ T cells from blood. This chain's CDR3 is CASSQDGLLPQHF. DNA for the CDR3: TGCGCCAGCAGCCAAGATGGCCTTCTGCCCCAGCATTTT.